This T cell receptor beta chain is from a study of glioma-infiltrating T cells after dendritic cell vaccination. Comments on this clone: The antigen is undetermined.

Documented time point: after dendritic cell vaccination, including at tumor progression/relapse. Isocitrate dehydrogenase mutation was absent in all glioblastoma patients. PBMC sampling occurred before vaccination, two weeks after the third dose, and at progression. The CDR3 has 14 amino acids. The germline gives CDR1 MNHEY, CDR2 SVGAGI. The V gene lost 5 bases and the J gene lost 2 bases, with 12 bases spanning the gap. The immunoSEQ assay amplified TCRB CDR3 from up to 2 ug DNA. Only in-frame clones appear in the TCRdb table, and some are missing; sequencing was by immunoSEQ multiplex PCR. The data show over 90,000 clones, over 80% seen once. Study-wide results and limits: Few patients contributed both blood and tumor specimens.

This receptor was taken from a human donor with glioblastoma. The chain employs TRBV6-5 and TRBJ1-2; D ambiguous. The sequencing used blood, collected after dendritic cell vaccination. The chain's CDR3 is CASSRHRENYGYTF. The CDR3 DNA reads TGTGCCAGCAGTCGTCATCGGGAAAACTATGGCTACACCTTC.